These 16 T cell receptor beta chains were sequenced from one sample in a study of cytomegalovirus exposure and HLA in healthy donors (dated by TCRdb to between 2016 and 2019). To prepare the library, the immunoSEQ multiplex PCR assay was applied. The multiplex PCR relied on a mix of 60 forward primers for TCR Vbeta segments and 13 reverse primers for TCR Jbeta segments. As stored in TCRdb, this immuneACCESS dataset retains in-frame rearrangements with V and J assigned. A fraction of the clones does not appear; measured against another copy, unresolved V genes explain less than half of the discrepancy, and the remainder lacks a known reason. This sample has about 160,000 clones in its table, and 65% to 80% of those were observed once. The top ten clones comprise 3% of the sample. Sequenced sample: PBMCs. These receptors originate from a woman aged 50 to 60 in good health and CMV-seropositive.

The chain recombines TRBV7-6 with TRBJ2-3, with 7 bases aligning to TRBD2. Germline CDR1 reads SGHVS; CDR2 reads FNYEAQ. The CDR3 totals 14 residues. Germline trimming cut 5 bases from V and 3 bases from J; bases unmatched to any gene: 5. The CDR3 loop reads CASSHGGVTDTQYF. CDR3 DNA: TGTGCCAGCAGCCATGGGGGGGTTACAGATACGCAGTATTTT.

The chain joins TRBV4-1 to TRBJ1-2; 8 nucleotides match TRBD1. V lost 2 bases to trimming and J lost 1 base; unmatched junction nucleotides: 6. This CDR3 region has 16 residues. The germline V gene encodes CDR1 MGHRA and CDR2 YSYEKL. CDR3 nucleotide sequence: TGCGCCAGCAGCCAATTCGGACAGGGCATTAACTATGGCTACACCTTC. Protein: CASSQFGQGINYGYTF.

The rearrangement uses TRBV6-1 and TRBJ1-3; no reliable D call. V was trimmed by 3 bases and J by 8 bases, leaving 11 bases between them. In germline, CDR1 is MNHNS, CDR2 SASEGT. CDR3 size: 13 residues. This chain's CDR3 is CASSEGLGDTIYF. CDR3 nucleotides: TGTGCCAGCAGTGAGGGTCTCGGAGACACCATATATTTT.

The CDR3 protein is CASSDRDSVYGYTF. DNA for the CDR3: TGTGCCAGCAGCGATCGGGACAGCGTCTATGGCTACACCTTC. The gene calls are TRBV11-2 and TRBJ1-2; TRBD1 aligns across 7 bases. V lost 5 bases to trimming and J lost 4 bases; unmatched junction nucleotides: 7. The CDR3 runs to 14 residues. Germline CDR1 is SGHAT and CDR2 is FQNNGV.

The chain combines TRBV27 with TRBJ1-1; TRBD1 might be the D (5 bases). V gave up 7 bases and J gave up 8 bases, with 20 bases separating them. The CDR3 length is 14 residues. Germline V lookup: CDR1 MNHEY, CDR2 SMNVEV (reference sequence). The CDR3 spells CASKLGDDNCEAFF. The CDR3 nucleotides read TGTGCCAGCAAGTTAGGGGATGATAATTGCGAAGCTTTCTTT.

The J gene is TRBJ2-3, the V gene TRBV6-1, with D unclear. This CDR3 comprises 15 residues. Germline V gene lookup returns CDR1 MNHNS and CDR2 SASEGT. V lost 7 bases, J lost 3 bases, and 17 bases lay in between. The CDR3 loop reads CASMATTSRTDTQYF. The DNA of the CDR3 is TGTGCCAGCATGGCGACAACGTCCAGGACAGATACGCAGTATTTT.

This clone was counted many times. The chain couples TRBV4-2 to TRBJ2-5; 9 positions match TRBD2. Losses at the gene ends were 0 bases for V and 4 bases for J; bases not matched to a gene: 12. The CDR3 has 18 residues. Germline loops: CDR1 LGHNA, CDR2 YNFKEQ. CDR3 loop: CASSQESSGGGAGETQYF. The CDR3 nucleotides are TGTGCCAGCAGCCAAGAATCATCGGGCGGGGGGGCCGGAGAGACCCAGTACTTC.

Written as DNA, the CDR3 is TGCAGGGGACAGGGATTATCTGGCTACACCTTC. This encodes CRGQGLSGYTF. The chain links TRBV20-1 to TRBJ1-2; 9 nucleotides match TRBD1. The germline V gene encodes CDR1 DFQATT and CDR2 SNEGSKA (reference sequence). There are 11 residues in the CDR3.

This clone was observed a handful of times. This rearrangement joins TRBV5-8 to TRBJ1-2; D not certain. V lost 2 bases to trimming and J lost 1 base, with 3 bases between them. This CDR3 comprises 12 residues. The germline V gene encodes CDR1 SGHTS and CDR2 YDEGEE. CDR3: CASSFYNYGYTF. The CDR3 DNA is TGTGCCAGCAGCTTTTATAACTATGGCTACACCTTC. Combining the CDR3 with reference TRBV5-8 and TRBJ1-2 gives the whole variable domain EAGVTQSPTHLIKTRGQQATLRCSPISGHTSVYWYQQALGLGLQFLLWYDEGEERNRGNFPPRFSGRQFPNYSSELNVNALELEDSALYLCASSFYNYGYTFGSGTRLTVV.

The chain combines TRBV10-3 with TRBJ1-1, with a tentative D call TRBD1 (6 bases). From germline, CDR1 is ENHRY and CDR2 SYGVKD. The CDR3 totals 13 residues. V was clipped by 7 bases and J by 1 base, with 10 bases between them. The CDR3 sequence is CAITGTSNTEAFF. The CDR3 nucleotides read TGTGCCATCACCGGGACATCGAACACTGAAGCTTTCTTT.

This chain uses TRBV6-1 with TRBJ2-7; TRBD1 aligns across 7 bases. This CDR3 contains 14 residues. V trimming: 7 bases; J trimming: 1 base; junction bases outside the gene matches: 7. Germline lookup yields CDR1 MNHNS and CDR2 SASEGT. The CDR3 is CASTRDRPSYEQYF. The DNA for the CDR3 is TGTGCCAGCACCAGGGACAGACCGTCCTACGAGCAGTACTTC.

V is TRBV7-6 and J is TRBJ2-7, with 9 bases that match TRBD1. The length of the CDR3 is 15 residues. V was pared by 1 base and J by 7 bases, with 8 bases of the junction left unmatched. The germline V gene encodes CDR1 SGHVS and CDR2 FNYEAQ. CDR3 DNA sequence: TGTGCCAGCAGCTTAGTGGGGACAGGGATATATGAGCAGTACTTC. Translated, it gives CASSLVGTGIYEQYF.

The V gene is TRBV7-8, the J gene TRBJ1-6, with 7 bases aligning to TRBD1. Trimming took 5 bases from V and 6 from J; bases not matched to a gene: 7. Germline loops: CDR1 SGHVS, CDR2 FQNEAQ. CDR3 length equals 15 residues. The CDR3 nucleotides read TGTGCCAGCAGCCTAGGGGGCGGTGGTAATTCACCCCTCCACTTT. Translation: CASSLGGGGNSPLHF.

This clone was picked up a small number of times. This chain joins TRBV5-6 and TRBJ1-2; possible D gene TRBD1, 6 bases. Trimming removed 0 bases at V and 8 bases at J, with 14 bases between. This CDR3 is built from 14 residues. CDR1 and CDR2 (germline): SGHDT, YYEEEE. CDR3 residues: CASSLEGGRGGYTF. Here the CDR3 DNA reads TGTGCCAGCAGCTTGGAGGGGGGGAGAGGCGGCTACACCTTC.

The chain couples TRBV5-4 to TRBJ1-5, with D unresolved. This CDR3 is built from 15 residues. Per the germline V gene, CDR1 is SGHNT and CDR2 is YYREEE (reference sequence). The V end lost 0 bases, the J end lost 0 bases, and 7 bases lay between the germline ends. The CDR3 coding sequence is TGTGCCAGCAGCTTGGACGGGTATAGCAATCAGCCCCAGCATTTT. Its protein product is CASSLDGYSNQPQHF.

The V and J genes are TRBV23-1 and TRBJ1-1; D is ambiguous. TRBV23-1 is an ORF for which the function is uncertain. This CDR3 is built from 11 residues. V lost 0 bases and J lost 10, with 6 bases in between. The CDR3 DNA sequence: TGCGCCAGCAGTCAATCGGCCTCAGCTTTCTTT. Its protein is CASSQSASAFF.